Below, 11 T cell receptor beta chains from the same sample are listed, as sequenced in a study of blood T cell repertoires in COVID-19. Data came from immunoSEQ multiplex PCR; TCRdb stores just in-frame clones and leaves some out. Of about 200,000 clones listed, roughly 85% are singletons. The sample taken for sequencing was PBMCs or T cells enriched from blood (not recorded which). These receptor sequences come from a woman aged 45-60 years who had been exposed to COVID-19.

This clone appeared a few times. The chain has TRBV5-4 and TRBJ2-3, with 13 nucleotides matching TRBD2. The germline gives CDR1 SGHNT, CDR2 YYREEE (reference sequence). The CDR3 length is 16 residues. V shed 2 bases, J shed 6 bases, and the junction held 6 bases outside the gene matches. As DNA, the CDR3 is TGTGCCAGCAGCTTCCGACTAGCGGGGGGTGGGGATACGCAGTATTTT. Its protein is CASSFRLAGGGDTQYF. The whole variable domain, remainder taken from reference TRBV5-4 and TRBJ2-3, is ETGVTQSPTHLIKTRGQQVTLRCSSQSGHNTVSWYQQALGQGPQFIFQYYREEENGRGNFPPRFSGLQFPNYSSELNVNALELDDSALYLCASSFRLAGGGDTQYFGPGTRLTVL.

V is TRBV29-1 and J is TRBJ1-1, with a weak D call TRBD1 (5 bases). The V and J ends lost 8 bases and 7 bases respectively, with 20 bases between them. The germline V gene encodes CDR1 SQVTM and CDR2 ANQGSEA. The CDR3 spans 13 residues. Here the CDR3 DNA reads TGCAGCATCCGCAGGGTATCAGATGGTGAAGCTTTCTTT. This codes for CSIRRVSDGEAFF.

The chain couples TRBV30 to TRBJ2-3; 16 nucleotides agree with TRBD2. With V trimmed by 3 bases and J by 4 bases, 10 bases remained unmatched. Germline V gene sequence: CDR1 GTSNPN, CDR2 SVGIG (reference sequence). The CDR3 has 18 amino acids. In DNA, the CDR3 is TGTGCCTGGAGAGGACCGGGACTAGCGGGGGGGCTGGCAGATACGCAGTATTTT. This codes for CAWRGPGLAGGLADTQYF.

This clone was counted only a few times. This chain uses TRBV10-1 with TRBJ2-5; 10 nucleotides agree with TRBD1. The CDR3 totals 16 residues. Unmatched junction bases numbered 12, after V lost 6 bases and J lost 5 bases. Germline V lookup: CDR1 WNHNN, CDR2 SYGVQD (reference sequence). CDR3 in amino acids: CASSLGPGQGTETQYF. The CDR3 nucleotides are TGCGCCAGCAGCCTCGGACCGGGACAGGGGACTGAGACCCAGTACTTC.

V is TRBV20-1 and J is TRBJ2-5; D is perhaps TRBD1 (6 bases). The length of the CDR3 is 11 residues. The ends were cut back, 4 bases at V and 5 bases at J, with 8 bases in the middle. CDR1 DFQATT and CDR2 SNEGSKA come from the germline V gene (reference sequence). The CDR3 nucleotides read TGCAGTGCTAACAGGGTGGAGACCCAGTACTTC. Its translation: CSANRVETQYF.

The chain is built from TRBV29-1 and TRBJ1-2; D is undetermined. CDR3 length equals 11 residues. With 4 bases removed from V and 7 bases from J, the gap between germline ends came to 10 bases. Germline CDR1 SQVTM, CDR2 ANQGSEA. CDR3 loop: CSVARGVGYTF. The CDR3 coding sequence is TGCAGCGTTGCCCGGGGAGTTGGCTACACCTTC.

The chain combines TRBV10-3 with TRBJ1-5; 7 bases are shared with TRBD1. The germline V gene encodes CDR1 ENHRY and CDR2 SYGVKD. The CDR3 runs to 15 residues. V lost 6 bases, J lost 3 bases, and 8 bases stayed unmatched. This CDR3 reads CAISETDRVNQPQHF. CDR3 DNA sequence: TGTGCCATCAGCGAAACCGACAGGGTCAATCAGCCCCAGCATTTT.

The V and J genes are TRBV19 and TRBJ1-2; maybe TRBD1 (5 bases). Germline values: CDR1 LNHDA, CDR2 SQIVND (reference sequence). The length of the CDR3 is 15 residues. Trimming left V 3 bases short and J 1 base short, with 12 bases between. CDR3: CASSMSGESNYGYTF. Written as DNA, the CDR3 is TGTGCCAGTAGTATGTCGGGGGAGAGTAACTATGGCTACACCTTC.

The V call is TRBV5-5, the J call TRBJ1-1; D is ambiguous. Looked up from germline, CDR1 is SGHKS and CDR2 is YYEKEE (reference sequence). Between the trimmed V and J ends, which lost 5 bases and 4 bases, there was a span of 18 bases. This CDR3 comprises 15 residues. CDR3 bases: TGTGCCAGCAGTTCCTTGGTTATAGGGAGCACTGAAGCTTTCTTT. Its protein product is CASSSLVIGSTEAFF.

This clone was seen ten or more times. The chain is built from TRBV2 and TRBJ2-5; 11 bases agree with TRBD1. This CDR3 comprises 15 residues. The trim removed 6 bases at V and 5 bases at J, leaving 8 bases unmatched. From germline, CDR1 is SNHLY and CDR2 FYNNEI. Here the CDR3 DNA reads TGTGCCAGCAGCGAGGACAGGGGGCCTGGGGAGACCCAGTACTTC. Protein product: CASSEDRGPGETQYF.

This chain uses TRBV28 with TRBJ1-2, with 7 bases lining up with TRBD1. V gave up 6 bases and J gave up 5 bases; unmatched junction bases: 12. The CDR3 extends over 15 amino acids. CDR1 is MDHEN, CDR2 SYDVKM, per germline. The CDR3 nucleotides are TGTGCCAGCAGCGCCGGGACAGCCCAACCGTATGGCTACACCTTC. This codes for CASSAGTAQPYGYTF.